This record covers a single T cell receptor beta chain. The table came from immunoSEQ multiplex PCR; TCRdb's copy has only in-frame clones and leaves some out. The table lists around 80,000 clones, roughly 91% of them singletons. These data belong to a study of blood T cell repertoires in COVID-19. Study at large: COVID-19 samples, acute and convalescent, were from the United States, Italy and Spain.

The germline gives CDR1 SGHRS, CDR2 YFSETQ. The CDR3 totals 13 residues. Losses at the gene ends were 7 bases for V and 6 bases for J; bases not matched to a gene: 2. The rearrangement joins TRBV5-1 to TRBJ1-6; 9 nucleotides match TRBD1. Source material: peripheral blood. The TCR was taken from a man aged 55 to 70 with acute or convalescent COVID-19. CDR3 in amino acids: CASGDRANSPLHF. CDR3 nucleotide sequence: TGCGCCAGCGGGGACAGGGCTAATTCACCCCTCCACTTT.